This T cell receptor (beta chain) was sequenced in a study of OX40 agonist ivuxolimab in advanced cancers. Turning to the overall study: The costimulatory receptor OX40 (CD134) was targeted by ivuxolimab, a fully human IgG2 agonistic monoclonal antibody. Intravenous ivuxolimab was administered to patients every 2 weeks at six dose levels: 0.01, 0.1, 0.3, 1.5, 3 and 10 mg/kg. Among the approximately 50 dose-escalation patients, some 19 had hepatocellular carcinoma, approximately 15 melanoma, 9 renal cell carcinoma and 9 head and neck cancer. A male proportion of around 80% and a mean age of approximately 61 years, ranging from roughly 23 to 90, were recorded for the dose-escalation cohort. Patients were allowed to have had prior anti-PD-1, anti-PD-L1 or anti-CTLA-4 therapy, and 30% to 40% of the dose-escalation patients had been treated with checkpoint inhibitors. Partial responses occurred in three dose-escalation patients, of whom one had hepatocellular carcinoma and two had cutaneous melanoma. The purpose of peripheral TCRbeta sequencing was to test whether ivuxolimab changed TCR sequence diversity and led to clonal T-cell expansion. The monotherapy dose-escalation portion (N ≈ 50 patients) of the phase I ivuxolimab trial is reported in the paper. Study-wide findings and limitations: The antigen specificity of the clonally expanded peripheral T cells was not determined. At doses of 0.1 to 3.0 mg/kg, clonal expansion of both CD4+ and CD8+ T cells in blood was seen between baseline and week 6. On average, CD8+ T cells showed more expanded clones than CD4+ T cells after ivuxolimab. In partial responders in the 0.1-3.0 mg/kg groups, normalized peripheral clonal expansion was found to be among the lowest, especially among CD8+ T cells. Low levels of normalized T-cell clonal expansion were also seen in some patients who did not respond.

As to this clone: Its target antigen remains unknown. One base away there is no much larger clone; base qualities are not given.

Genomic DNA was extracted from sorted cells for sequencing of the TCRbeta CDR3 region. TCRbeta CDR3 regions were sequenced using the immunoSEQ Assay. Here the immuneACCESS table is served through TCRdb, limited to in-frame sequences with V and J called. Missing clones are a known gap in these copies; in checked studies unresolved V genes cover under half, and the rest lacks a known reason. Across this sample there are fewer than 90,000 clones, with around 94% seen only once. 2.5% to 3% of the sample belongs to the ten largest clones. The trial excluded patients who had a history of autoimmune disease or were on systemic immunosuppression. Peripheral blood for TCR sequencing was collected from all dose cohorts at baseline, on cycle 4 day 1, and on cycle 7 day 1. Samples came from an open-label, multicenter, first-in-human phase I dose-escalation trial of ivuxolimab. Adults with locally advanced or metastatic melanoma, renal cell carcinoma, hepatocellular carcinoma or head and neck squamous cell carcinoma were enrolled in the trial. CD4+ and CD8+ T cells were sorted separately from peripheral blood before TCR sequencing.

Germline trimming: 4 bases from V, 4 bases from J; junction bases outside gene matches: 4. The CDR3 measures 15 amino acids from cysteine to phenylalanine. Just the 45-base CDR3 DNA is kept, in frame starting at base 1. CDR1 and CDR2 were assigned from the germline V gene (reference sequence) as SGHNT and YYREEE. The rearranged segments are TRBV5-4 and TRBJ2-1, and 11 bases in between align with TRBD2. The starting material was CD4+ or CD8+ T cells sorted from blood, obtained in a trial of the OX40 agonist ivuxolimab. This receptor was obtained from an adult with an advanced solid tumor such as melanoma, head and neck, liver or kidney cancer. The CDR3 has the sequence CASSGTSGFYNEQFF. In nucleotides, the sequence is TGTGCCAGCAGCGGGACTAGCGGTTTTTACAATGAGCAGTTCTTC.